The 10 T cell receptor beta chains below come from one sample, sequenced in a study of cytomegalovirus exposure and HLA in healthy donors. PCR involved 60 Vbeta and 13 Jbeta primers. Data came from immunoSEQ multiplex PCR; TCRdb stores just in-frame clones and leaves some out. The sample lists 170,000 or so clones; roughly 80% were seen once. The sequenced sample consisted of PBMCs. Receptors were obtained from a boy under 10 years old in good health and CMV-seronegative.

This clone occurred once. This sequence joins TRBV4-1 and TRBJ2-7, with a possible D match to TRBD2 (5 bases). Germline assignment: CDR1 MGHRA and CDR2 YSYEKL. The CDR3 spans 13 residues. Trimming cost V 1 base and J 6 bases, with 10 bases left between them. In DNA, the CDR3 is TGCGCCAGCAGCCAAGTTGGAGCGGCCGAGCAGTACTTC. As protein: CASSQVGAAEQYF.

About this clone itself: Other DNA sequences in the sample encode the same CDR3. The chain links TRBV5-4 to TRBJ1-1; TRBD1 agrees at 7 bases. J was trimmed by 3 bases and V by 4 bases; bases with no gene match: 12. Germline CDR1 and CDR2: SGHNT and YYREEE (reference sequence). The length of the CDR3 is 16 residues. The CDR3 here is CASSQPHDRAHTEAFF. DNA for the CDR3: TGTGCCAGCAGCCAACCACACGACAGGGCCCACACTGAAGCTTTCTTT.

The CDR3 here is CASSQSTLGYTF. The CDR3 nucleotides are TGTGCCAGCAGCCAATCGACACTCGGCTACACCTTC. V gene TRBV7-8 combines with J gene TRBJ1-2; no clear D. Germline V CDR1 and CDR2: SGHVS, FQNEAQ. The CDR3 contains 12 residues. Trimming removed 5 bases at V and 8 bases at J, with 12 bases between.

A few counts support this clone. The chain is built from TRBV6-5 and TRBJ2-5; the D is unclear. V was trimmed by 0 bases and J by 2 bases, leaving 7 bases between them. Germline loops: CDR1 MNHEY, CDR2 SVGAGI. CDR3 length: 14 residues. The CDR3 DNA reads TGTGCCAGCAGTTACTCGACTTCACAAGAGACCCAGTACTTC. Translated: CASSYSTSQETQYF.

The genes are TRBV4-1 and TRBJ2-2, with no clear D. Germline V gene lookup returns CDR1 MGHRA and CDR2 YSYEKL. The CDR3 has 14 residues. Trimming pared 0 bases from V and 6 bases from J, leaving 8 bases between. In DNA form, the CDR3 reads TGCGCCAGCAGCCAAGATCGGAGCCCCGGGGAGCTGTTTTTT. Protein sequence: CASSQDRSPGELFF.

J is TRBJ2-7 and V is TRBV15; TRBD2 is a possible D gene (6 bases). The length of the CDR3 is 17 residues. Germline assignment: CDR1 LNHNV and CDR2 YYDKDF (reference sequence). V lost 0 bases to trimming and J lost 3 bases, with 18 bases between them. The CDR3 region has the DNA TGTGCCACCAGCAGAGACCGCGAACCGGGACTCCTCTACGAGCAGTACTTC. Translated: CATSRDREPGLLYEQYF.

The chain has TRBV6-5 and TRBJ1-1; possible D gene TRBD1, 6 bases. This CDR3 has 14 residues. Germline V CDR1 and CDR2: MNHEY, SVGAGI. V lost 2 bases, J lost 0 bases, and 7 bases lay in between. Here the CDR3 DNA reads TGTGCCAGCAGTTACGAGGGGGTGAACACTGAAGCTTTCTTT. Its translation is CASSYEGVNTEAFF.

The rearrangement uses TRBV7-9 and TRBJ2-3; 9 bases agree with TRBD1. V trimming: 3 bases; J trimming: 4 bases; junction bases outside the gene matches: 11. CDR1 SEHNR and CDR2 FQNEAQ come from the germline V gene (reference sequence). There are 17 residues in the CDR3. The DNA of the CDR3 is TGTGCCAGCAGCTTCCAAGCCGGGACAGGGCCCCCAGATACGCAGTATTTT. Residues: CASSFQAGTGPPDTQYF.

The J gene is TRBJ2-7, the V gene TRBV4-1; 10 nucleotides line up with TRBD2. The CDR3 consists of 17 residues. Germline CDR1 is MGHRA and CDR2 is YSYEKL. J lost 1 base, V lost 3 bases, and 9 bases had no gene match. CDR3 residues: CASSHTAAGGSSYEQYF. Written as DNA, the CDR3 is TGCGCCAGCAGCCATACGGCAGCGGGAGGGTCTTCCTACGAGCAGTACTTC.

This clone has only one observation. The chain links TRBV29-1 to TRBJ2-1; 10 bases match TRBD2. This CDR3 is built from 12 residues. Germline V CDR1 and CDR2: SQVTM, ANQGSEA. V shed 8 bases, J shed 10 bases, and the junction held 8 bases outside the gene matches. The CDR3 loop reads CSQASGSDEQFF. Here the CDR3 DNA reads TGCAGCCAGGCTAGCGGGAGTGACGAGCAGTTCTTC.